This T cell receptor beta chain was captured in a study of blood T cell repertoires in COVID-19. Per germline, CDR1 SQVTM and CDR2 ANQGSEA. The CDR3 spans 14 residues. With 5 bases clipped from V and 5 bases from J, the junction kept 5 bases outside the gene matches. Produced via immunoSEQ multiplex PCR; TCRdb's table is partial and in-frame only. The sample has 84,000 or so clones; approximately 80% are singletons. The chain has TRBV29-1 and TRBJ2-1; 11 bases fit TRBD1. The clonotype comes from a man between 65 and 79 years old with COVID-19, enrolled during active disease. Sequencing was performed on peripheral blood. CDR3 protein: CSVRDRGFDNEQFF. The CDR3 DNA reads TGCAGCGTTAGGGACAGGGGGTTCGACAATGAGCAGTTCTTC.